A selection of T cell receptor beta chains follows, all from one sample in a study of cytomegalovirus exposure and HLA in healthy donors. Generated by immunoSEQ multiplex PCR, the TCRdb table keeps only in-frame clones and is missing some. The table lists fewer than 150,000 clones, 75% to 90% of them singletons, with under 0.3% in the top ten. Sequencing was done on a sample of PBMCs. Receptors originate from a man aged 50-59 years in good health and CMV-seronegative. The CDR3 runs from the conserved cysteine through the conserved F or W. The order of the fields is V gene, CDR3 protein.

v_call: TRBV7-9
cdr3_aa: CASSPGQGVNYGYTF

v_call: TRBV2
cdr3_aa: CASSRTGAGELFF

v_call: TRBV29-1
cdr3_aa: CSVEGAYGYTF

v_call: TRBV27
cdr3_aa: CASSRWGGPETQYF

v_call: TRBV7-6
cdr3_aa: CASSPPTGLNTEAFF

v_call: TRBV19
cdr3_aa: CASSMVGVQFF

v_call: TRBV7-2
cdr3_aa: CASSPRTGIGYEQYF

v_call: TRBV6-5
cdr3_aa: CASSGQGAGGYTF

v_call: TRBV30
cdr3_aa: CAWRAGGEVSAWNTEAFF

v_call: TRBV7-2
cdr3_aa: CASSLTSGGAHEQYF

v_call: TRBV5-6
cdr3_aa: CASVRLDSGGYEQYF